These 28 T cell receptor beta chains were all obtained from the same sample, sequenced in a study of T-cell memory formation after mild COVID-19. TCRdb used MiXCR to reprocess the 5' RACE reads, holding one entry per CDR3 protein. The sample yields 200,000 to 300,000 distinct CDR3 sequences, around 10% seen once. Sequencing input: PBMCs or a T cell subset sorted from them (not recorded which). The receptors come from a man younger than 35 who had mild COVID-19 (a few samples of this study predate the infection). Cell type and time point are not known.

V and J are TRBV10-3 and TRBJ2-7, with D possibly matching TRBD2 (6 bases). Germline V gives CDR1 ENHRY, CDR2 SYGVKD. The V and J ends lost 3 bases and 2 bases respectively, with 11 bases between them. The CDR3 extends over 14 amino acids. CDR3: CAISEAEGPYEQYV. In DNA form, the CDR3 reads TGTGCCATCAGTGAAGCGGAGGGGCCCTACGAGCAGTACGTC.

This clonotype showed up just a few times. The chain is built from TRBV5-6 and TRBJ1-5; a weak D match, TRBD1 (6 bases). CDR3 length: 16 amino acids. In germline, CDR1 is SGHDT, CDR2 YYEEEE. Trimming left V 4 bases short and J 1 base short, with 15 bases between. In DNA form, the CDR3 reads TGTGCCAGCAGCAAAAAAGACAGGTTAAGCAATCAGCCCCAGCATTTT. Translation gives CASSKKDRLSNQPQHF.

This clonotype was detected only a few times. V is TRBV6-6 and J is TRBJ1-5; D is unresolved. Looked up from germline, CDR1 is MNHNY and CDR2 is SVGAGI (reference sequence). There are 12 residues in the CDR3. V gave up 7 bases and J gave up 4 bases, with 8 bases separating them. CDR3 nucleotide sequence: TGTGCCAGCATTCGGGGTAATCAGCCCCAGCATTTT. The encoded protein is CASIRGNQPQHF.

This clonotype has a count of ten or more. The rearrangement links TRBV5-1 to TRBJ2-1; TRBD2 aligns across 9 bases. V was pared by 0 bases and J by 4 bases, with 2 bases of the junction left unmatched. The germline gives CDR1 SGHRS, CDR2 YFSETQ. The CDR3 length is 15 residues. The CDR3 is CASSLALAGYNEQFF. The DNA for the CDR3 is TGCGCCAGCAGCTTGGCTCTAGCGGGGTACAATGAGCAGTTCTTC.

The chain carries TRBV24-1 and TRBJ2-2, with D possibly matching TRBD2 (5 bases). The CDR3 contains 15 residues. Trimming removed 4 bases from V and 4 bases from J, with 12 bases in between. Germline V gives CDR1 KGHDR, CDR2 SFDVKD. CDR3 sequence reads: CATSEPLGGTGELFF. The CDR3 nucleotides are TGTGCCACCAGTGAGCCCCTCGGAGGCACCGGGGAGCTGTTTTTT.

V is TRBV6-2 or TRBV6-3 and J is TRBJ1-5, with 8 bases matching TRBD1. From germline, CDR1 is MNHEY and CDR2 SVGEGT. The CDR3 is made up of 16 amino acids. V gave up 1 base and J gave up 2 bases; unmatched junction bases: 4. Written as DNA, the CDR3 is TGTGCCAGCAGTTACTTGACAGGGGTCGGCAATCAGCCCCAGCATTTT. Its translation: CASSYLTGVGNQPQHF.

The V and J genes are TRBV4-2 and TRBJ2-1, with TRBD2 matching over 8 bases. The germline gives CDR1 LGHNA, CDR2 YNFKEQ. The CDR3 extends over 16 amino acids. V shed 1 base and J 2 bases; nucleotides not matched to a gene: 4. The CDR3 is CASSQALAVPYNEQFF. CDR3 DNA sequence: TGTGCCAGCAGCCAAGCACTAGCGGTGCCCTACAATGAGCAGTTCTTC.

The chain employs TRBV10-3 and TRBJ2-3, with 7 bases matching TRBD2. Germline V lookup: CDR1 ENHRY, CDR2 SYGVKD. The V gene end was trimmed by 10 bases and the J gene end by 4 bases; junction bases not matched to a gene: 11. This CDR3 has 14 amino acids. The CDR3 DNA is TGTGCCAACAGCCCAGGCGGGGGATCAGATACGCAGTATTTT. Residues: CANSPGGGSDTQYF.

The rearrangement uses TRBV28 and TRBJ2-7; 10 nucleotides agree with TRBD1. Germline CDR1 and CDR2: MDHEN and SYDVKM. The CDR3 contains 15 residues. The junction had 11 bases not matched to a gene; V was cut back by 6 bases and J by 6 bases. CDR3 in amino acids: CASSHPTGTGAEQYV. Written as DNA, the CDR3 is TGTGCCAGCAGCCATCCGACCGGGACAGGGGCCGAGCAGTACGTC.

The CDR3 nucleotides read TGCAGCGTTGGGCTGGACTACAATCAGCCCCAGCATTTT. Protein: CSVGLDYNQPQHF. V is TRBV29-1 and J is TRBJ1-5; D not resolved. Trimming left V 4 bases short and J 3 bases short, with 10 bases between. Germline V gene lookup returns CDR1 SQVTM and CDR2 ANQGSEA. The CDR3 spans 13 residues.

The J gene is TRBJ1-4, the V gene TRBV10-3, with D perhaps matching TRBD1 (6 bases). The V and J ends lost 3 bases and 5 bases respectively, with 19 bases between them. The length of the CDR3 is 17 residues. The germline V gene has CDR1 ENHRY and CDR2 SYGVKD. The CDR3 protein is CAISESFGGPLNEKLFF. In DNA form, the CDR3 reads TGTGCCATCAGTGAAAGCTTTGGGGGGCCTCTCAATGAAAAACTGTTTTTT.

This clonotype occurred a few times. This sequence joins TRBV7-2 and TRBJ1-2; 10 bases fit TRBD1. With V trimmed by 5 bases and J by 4 bases, 13 bases remained unmatched. The germline CDR1 and CDR2 sequences are SGHTA and FQGNSA. This CDR3 region has 17 residues. The CDR3 DNA sequence: TGTGCCAGCAGCCGAATTGGGGGACAGGGGAGGGTCTATGGCTACACCTTC. Its translation: CASSRIGGQGRVYGYTF. Complete variable domain (other parts from reference TRBV7-2 and TRBJ1-2): GAGVSQSPSNKVTEKGKDVELRCDPISGHTALYWYRQSLGQGLEFLIYFQGNSAPDKSGLPSDRFSAERTGGSVSTLTIQRTQQEDSAVYLCASSRIGGQGRVYGYTFGSGTRLTVV.

The V and J genes are TRBV5-1 and TRBJ1-3, with D maybe TRBD1 (5 bases). CDR3 length: 15 amino acids. V was shortened by 2 bases and J by 0 bases, with 9 bases between the two germline ends. Germline CDR1 and CDR2: SGHRS and YFSETQ. Here the CDR3 DNA reads TGCGCCAGCAGCTTAGGGGTTCTCTCTGGAAACACCATATATTTT. Translating it yields CASSLGVLSGNTIYF.

This clonotype came up a few times. The chain has TRBV29-1 and TRBJ2-4; D is unresolved. Germline V CDR1 and CDR2: SQVTM, ANQGSEA. The germline V and J ends were trimmed by 6 bases and 0 bases, with 9 bases remaining between them. This CDR3 contains 13 residues. The CDR3 loop reads CSVKITAKNIQYF. In DNA form, the CDR3 reads TGCAGCGTGAAGATCACAGCCAAAAACATTCAGTACTTC.

This clonotype has just a few counts. The chain is built from TRBV11-2 and TRBJ2-3, with a possible D match to TRBD1 (5 bases). The CDR3 sequence is 15 residues long. Germline V gene sequence: CDR1 SGHAT, CDR2 FQNNGV. The V and J ends lost 5 bases and 0 bases respectively, with 12 bases between them. The CDR3: CASSHDRPSTDTQYF. The CDR3 DNA sequence: TGTGCCAGCAGCCACGACAGACCTAGCACAGATACGCAGTATTTT.

This clonotype was detected a few times. The J gene is TRBJ1-2, the V gene TRBV7-2, with 11 bases fitting TRBD1. The CDR3 sequence is 15 residues long. Trimming took 5 bases from V and 5 from J; bases not matched to a gene: 7. Germline V CDR1 and CDR2: SGHTA, FQGNSA. Here the CDR3 reads CASSLGQGARYGYTF. In DNA, the CDR3 is TGTGCCAGCAGCCTAGGACAGGGGGCTCGGTATGGCTACACCTTC.

This clonotype appeared a few times. The J gene is TRBJ2-1, the V gene TRBV6-5; 8 bases map to TRBD2. CDR1 is MNHEY, CDR2 SVGAGI, per germline. Trimming at V came to 5 bases and at J to 3 bases, leaving 6 bases not matched to a gene. The CDR3 has 15 amino acids. CDR3 loop: CASSPSGRIYNEQFF. The CDR3 bases are TGTGCCAGCAGTCCTAGCGGGCGGATCTACAATGAGCAGTTCTTC.

Ten or more counts support this clonotype. The rearrangement joins TRBV4-1 to TRBJ2-7; D is undetermined. CDR1 is MGHRA, CDR2 YSYEKL, per germline. CDR3 length: 13 residues. Trimming took off 3 bases at V and 4 bases at J, with 10 bases between the two ends. For the CDR3, the DNA is TGCGCCAGCAGCCATAAGGACGGGTACGAGCAGTACTTC. Amino acid sequence: CASSHKDGYEQYF.

In its sample, this clonotype was seen many times. The gene calls are TRBV6-6 and TRBJ1-1, with D unresolved. Trimming cost V 8 bases and J 4 bases, with 11 bases left between them. The CDR3 has 12 residues. Germline-derived CDR1 and CDR2 are MNHNY and SVGAGI (reference sequence). CDR3 bases: TGTGCCAGCGCCCCCCAAGGCACTGAAGCTTTCTTT. Translating gives CASAPQGTEAFF.

This clonotype was seen only a few times. The gene calls are TRBV24-1 and TRBJ2-5; 9 positions agree with TRBD2. In germline, CDR1 is KGHDR, CDR2 SFDVKD. This CDR3 contains 14 residues. V gave up 6 bases and J gave up 2 bases; unmatched junction bases: 3. In nucleotides, the CDR3 is TGTGCCACCAGTCGGGCGGGGGGGCAAGAGACCCAGTACTTC. As protein: CATSRAGGQETQYF.

This clonotype appeared a few times. The chain links TRBV10-3 to TRBJ2-6; D call uncertain. Per the germline V gene, CDR1 is ENHRY and CDR2 is SYGVKD. The CDR3 has 17 amino acids. The germline V and J ends were trimmed by 4 bases and 2 bases, with 15 bases remaining between them. The CDR3 spells CAISGRPRWAGANVLTF. For the CDR3, the DNA is TGTGCCATCAGTGGGAGACCGCGATGGGCTGGGGCCAACGTCCTGACTTTC.

In its sample, this clonotype was seen a few times. The chain employs TRBV7-9 and TRBJ2-7; no definite D call. The germline V gene has CDR1 SEHNR and CDR2 FQNEAQ (reference sequence). The CDR3 has 13 amino acids. Trimming removed 2 bases from V and 3 bases from J, with 8 bases in between. The CDR3 here is CASSLSQNYEQYV. The CDR3 DNA sequence: TGTGCCAGCAGCTTATCACAGAACTACGAGCAGTACGTC.

This clonotype appeared a few times. The chain has TRBV12-3 or TRBV12-4 and TRBJ2-3; TRBD1 agrees at 11 bases. The V segment lost 6 bases and the J segment 0 bases; nucleotides outside the gene matches: 5. The CDR3 extends over 16 amino acids. The CDR3 coding sequence is TGTGCCAGCAGATCCGGGACAGGGGGGAGCACAGATACGCAGTATTTT. This sequence encodes CASRSGTGGSTDTQYF.

At least ten counts were recorded for this clonotype. This chain joins TRBV4-2 and TRBJ2-5; 8 bases align to TRBD2. This CDR3 is 16 amino acids long. J lost 2 bases, V lost 2 bases, and 7 bases had no gene match. Germline V gene lookup returns CDR1 LGHNA and CDR2 YNFKEQ. CDR3 DNA sequence: TGTGCCAGCAGCCAACCCGGGACTAGTTCTCAAGAGACCCAGTACTTC. Protein product: CASSQPGTSSQETQYF.

V is TRBV2 and J is TRBJ1-6; D not certain. The V and J ends lost 6 bases and 7 bases respectively, with 4 bases between them. This CDR3 spans 11 amino acids. Germline CDR1 and CDR2: SNHLY and FYNNEI. The CDR3 nucleotides read TGTGCCAGCAGGGAGAATTCACCCCTCCACTTT. This codes for CASRENSPLHF.

This clonotype was counted at least ten times. The rearrangement joins TRBV12-3 or TRBV12-4 to TRBJ1-6, with no clear D. The CDR3 totals 14 residues. The ends were cut back, 3 bases at V and 10 bases at J, with 13 bases in the middle. CDR3 nucleotides: TGTGCCAGCAGTTTGGGCGGGTATCAGTCACCCCTCCACTTT. Protein sequence: CASSLGGYQSPLHF.

The J gene is TRBJ2-7, the V gene TRBV29-1; D is unclear. The CDR3 loop spans 14 amino acids. V gave up 7 bases and J gave up 0 bases, with 16 bases separating them. Germline V gene lookup returns CDR1 SQVTM and CDR2 ANQGSEA. As DNA, the CDR3 is TGCAGCGCCCTTATCCTGAGGCTCTCCTACGAGCAGTACTTC. Its protein is CSALILRLSYEQYF.

V is TRBV5-1 and J is TRBJ2-3; perhaps TRBD1 as D (6 bases). Looked up from germline, CDR1 is SGHRS and CDR2 is YFSETQ. With 0 bases removed from V and 6 bases from J, the gap between germline ends came to 14 bases. The CDR3 is made up of 15 amino acids. CDR3 bases: TGCGCCAGCAGCTTGGAGGTACAGGGCGAGGATACGCAGTATTTT. This encodes CASSLEVQGEDTQYF.